This T cell receptor beta chain comes out of a study of T-cell reconstitution after alpha-beta-depleted transplantation in children. This CDR3 is 15 amino acids long. The J segment lost 4 bases and the V segment lost 7 bases, leaving 13 bases of the junction unmatched. The germline CDR1 and CDR2 sequences are SQVTM and ANQGSEA. Unique molecular identifiers featured in how the TCRbeta library was prepared. A single record per CDR3 protein comes from TCRdb applying MiXCR to the PCR reads. The sample contains hundreds of thousands of distinct CDR3 sequences, 10% of which appear only once. The chain recombines TRBV29-1 with TRBJ2-5; 9 positions agree with TRBD2. The sequences come from PBMCs from the stem cell graft donor, collected from the stem cell graft. This sequence originates from a human donor who donated a stem cell graft to a child with acute myeloid leukemia. CDR3 DNA: TGCAGCGCCCCGGTGGGTAGCGGGAGTCGAGAGACCCAGTACTTC. Translating it yields CSAPVGSGSRETQYF.